The 10 T cell receptor beta chains below were found in one sample sequenced in a study of shared clonotypes between healthy human individuals. Only in-frame clones appear in the TCRdb table, and some are missing; sequencing was by immunoSEQ multiplex PCR. Among 2.3 million or so clones listed, 90% to 95% were seen once. The sequenced sample was naive CD4+ T cells from PBMCs. Sample subset: CD45RA+ positively selected. The receptors originated from a man aged 18 to 30 in good health. Some clones in this sample may be carry-over from other donors' samples.

In this sample, this clone turned up once. Other DNA sequences in this sample translate to the same CDR3. This chain uses TRBV5-4 with TRBJ2-1; 12 bases fit TRBD2. The V and J ends lost 2 bases and 7 bases, in that order; junction bases with no gene match: 4. Germline CDR1 and CDR2: SGHNT and YYREEE (reference sequence). The CDR3 extends over 15 amino acids. CDR3 loop: CASSFRLAGANEQFF. The CDR3 nucleotides are TGTGCCAGCAGCTTCCGACTAGCGGGAGCGAATGAGCAGTTCTTC.

The chain employs TRBV27 and TRBJ2-7; D possibly corresponds to TRBD1 (6 bases). V was trimmed by 6 bases and J by 2 bases, leaving 11 bases between them. The CDR3 totals 13 residues. Germline V gene sequence: CDR1 MNHEY, CDR2 SMNVEV (reference sequence). The CDR3 DNA is TGTGCCAGCAGAAAAACAGGGACCTACGAGCAGTACTTC. Protein sequence: CASRKTGTYEQYF.

The rearrangement joins TRBV5-1 to TRBJ2-2; D is unclear. This CDR3 region has 14 residues. CDR1 is SGHRS, CDR2 YFSETQ, per germline. V lost 4 bases and J 0 bases, leaving 7 bases between the germline ends. CDR3 in DNA: TGCGCCAGCAGCGGGGTCCCGAACACCGGGGAGCTGTTTTTT. It translates to CASSGVPNTGELFF.

This clone was seen more than once but under ten times. The V call is TRBV11-2, the J call TRBJ1-1; D not resolved. The V and J ends lost 1 base and 6 bases respectively, with 18 bases between them. This CDR3 region has 16 residues. Germline V CDR1 and CDR2: SGHAT, FQNNGV. The DNA of the CDR3 is TGTGCCAGCAGCTTAGGATTTGGGCGGGTCTCGGCTGAAGCTTTCTTT. Protein: CASSLGFGRVSAEAFF.

This clone was seen just once. The chain couples TRBV30 to TRBJ2-1, with TRBD2 matching 11 bases. V lost 4 bases, J lost 6 bases, and 5 bases stayed unmatched. The CDR3 runs 14 residues. The germline gives CDR1 GTSNPN, CDR2 SVGIG (reference sequence). CDR3 sequence: CAWTGLAVSNEQFF. The CDR3 DNA reads TGTGCCTGGACGGGACTAGCGGTCTCCAATGAGCAGTTCTTC.

The CDR3 sequence is CASSWAYRGDGYTF. The CDR3 DNA is TGCGCCAGCAGCTGGGCTTACAGGGGTGACGGCTACACCTTC. This sequence joins TRBV5-1 and TRBJ1-2; 7 nucleotides agree with TRBD1. The length of the CDR3 is 14 residues. The ends lost 3 bases at V and 8 bases at J; junction bases unmatched: 10. Germline values: CDR1 SGHRS, CDR2 YFSETQ.

The sample holds one count of this clone. The chain couples TRBV18 to TRBJ1-1; a possible D gene is TRBD1 (5 bases). Germline lookup yields CDR1 KGHSH and CDR2 LQKENI. The CDR3 has 14 amino acids. The V end lost 5 bases, the J end lost 6 bases, and 16 bases lay between the germline ends. This chain's CDR3 is CASSIRGAIPEAFF. The CDR3 nucleotides read TGTGCCAGCTCAATCCGGGGCGCTATCCCTGAAGCTTTCTTT.

The chain carries TRBV6-6 and TRBJ2-7; 11 nucleotides align to TRBD1. V lost 5 bases and J lost 6; bases outside the gene matches: 6. Per germline, CDR1 MNHNY and CDR2 SVGAGI (reference sequence). This CDR3 is 14 amino acids long. The CDR3 nucleotides read TGTGCCAGCAGTATCGGGACAGGGGGTTTCGAGCAGTACTTC. Translated, it gives CASSIGTGGFEQYF.

The chain links TRBV7-9 to TRBJ2-5; 7 bases match TRBD1. CDR1 is SEHNR and CDR2 is FQNEAQ in the germline V gene (reference sequence). Trimming removed 3 bases from V and 2 bases from J; junction bases left unmatched: 12. This CDR3 is 17 amino acids long. DNA for the CDR3: TGTGCCAGCAGCTTGGGAAGACAGGGAAGGGGGCAAGAGACCCAGTACTTC. This translates into CASSLGRQGRGQETQYF.

The chain recombines TRBV4-1 with TRBJ2-3; D is unclear. V lost 4 bases to trimming and J lost 4 bases, with 15 bases between them. Germline assignment: CDR1 MGHRA and CDR2 YSYEKL. The CDR3 has 15 amino acids. The CDR3 here is CASSPPVSYADTQYF. CDR3 DNA: TGCGCCAGCAGCCCACCTGTAAGTTATGCAGATACGCAGTATTTT.